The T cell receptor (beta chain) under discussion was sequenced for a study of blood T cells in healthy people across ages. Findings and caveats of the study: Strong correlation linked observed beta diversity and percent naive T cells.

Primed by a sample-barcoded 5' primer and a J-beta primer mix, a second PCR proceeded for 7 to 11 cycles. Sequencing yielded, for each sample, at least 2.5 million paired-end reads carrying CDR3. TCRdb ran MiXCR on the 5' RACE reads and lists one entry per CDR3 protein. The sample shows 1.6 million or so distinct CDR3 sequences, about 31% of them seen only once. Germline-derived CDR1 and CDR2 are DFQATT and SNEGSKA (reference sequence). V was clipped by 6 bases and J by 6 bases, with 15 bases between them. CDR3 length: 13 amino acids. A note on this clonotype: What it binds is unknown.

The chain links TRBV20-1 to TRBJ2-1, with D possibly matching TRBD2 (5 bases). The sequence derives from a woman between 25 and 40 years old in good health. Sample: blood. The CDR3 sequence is CSARAAIGNEQFF. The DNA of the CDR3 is TGCAGTGCGAGGGCGGCCATCGGCAATGAGCAGTTCTTC.